This TCR beta chain was identified during a study of cytomegalovirus exposure and HLA in healthy donors. The table came from immunoSEQ multiplex PCR; TCRdb's copy has only in-frame clones and leaves some out. Here the sample spans 130,000 or so clones, nearly 90% being singletons. The CDR3 runs to 13 residues. Germline V lookup: CDR1 MNHEY, CDR2 SMNVEV (reference sequence). V was cut by 8 bases and J by 3 bases, with 14 bases left in between. This TCR derives from a man aged 25-40 years in good health and CMV-seronegative. The rearrangement uses TRBV27 and TRBJ2-7; maybe TRBD1 (6 bases). Sequenced material: PBMCs. CDR3 sequence reads: CASGYRDHYEQYF. Here the CDR3 DNA reads TGTGCCAGCGGTTACAGGGATCACTACGAGCAGTACTTC.